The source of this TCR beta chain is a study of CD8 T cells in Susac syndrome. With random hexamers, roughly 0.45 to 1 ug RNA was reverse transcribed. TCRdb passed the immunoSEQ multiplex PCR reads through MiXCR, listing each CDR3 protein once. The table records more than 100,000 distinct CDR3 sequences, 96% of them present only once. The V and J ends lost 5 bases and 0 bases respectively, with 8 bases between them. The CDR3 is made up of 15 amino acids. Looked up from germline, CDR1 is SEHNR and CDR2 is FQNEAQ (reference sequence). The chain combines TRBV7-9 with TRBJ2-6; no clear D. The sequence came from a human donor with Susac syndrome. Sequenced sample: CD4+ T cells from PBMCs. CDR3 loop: CASSLGNSGANVLTF. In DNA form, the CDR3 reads TGTGCCAGCAGCCTAGGTAACTCTGGGGCCAACGTCCTGACTTTC.